This T cell receptor (beta chain) was found in a study of T cell responses to AZD1222 COVID-19 vaccine. Overall study findings and caveats: Elevations in Spike-specific TCR breadth and depth followed administration of two AZD1222 doses.

Trimming at V came to 4 bases and at J to 4 bases, leaving 8 bases not matched to a gene. The CDR3 extends over 16 amino acids. Germline lookup yields CDR1 LNHDA and CDR2 SQIVND (reference sequence). About this clone: As yet, its antigen is unknown.

Sequencing used immunoSEQ multiplex PCR; TCRdb keeps in-frame clones, though not all of them. Seen here are 100,000 or so clones, around 87% observed once, and the top ten hold roughly 10%. The source was peripheral blood, collected 28 days after the second AZD1222 dose. The sequence came from an adult who received the AZD1222 COVID-19 vaccine. The chain links TRBV19 to TRBJ2-2, with 8 bases matching TRBD1. In DNA, the CDR3 is TGTGCCAGTAGTAGGACAGGGCCTATGGTCACCGGGGAGCTGTTTTTT. Protein sequence: CASSRTGPMVTGELFF.